The clone carrying this T cell receptor (beta chain) was counted between two and nine times. Trimming left V 2 bases short and J 0 bases short, with 10 bases between. The CDR3 has 15 residues. Germline-derived CDR1 and CDR2 are MNHNS and SASEGT. Stated time point: pre-treatment sample, taken before nivolumab and TIL therapy. The tumor samples were excised metastases, mostly pleural nodules or supraclavicular lymph nodes. Patients then received nivolumab; progressors got lymphodepletion, TIL and IL-2. Patients were adults with stage 4 NSCLC. This record belongs to a study of TIL therapy for anti-PD-1-resistant metastatic lung cancer. Study overall: A few tumors were EGFR-mutant and two were ALK-rearranged. Tumors carried a median approximately 1.6 non-synonymous mutations per megabase.

The libraries were made with immunoSEQ v3. The protocol was immunoSEQ multiplex PCR, while the TCRdb copy is restricted to in-frame clones and leaves out a portion. Of roughly 26,000 clones in the sample, approximately 72% were seen once. This chain joins TRBV6-1 and TRBJ1-1; D is ambiguous. The input for sequencing was tumor tissue, taken at baseline. The sequence derives from a person aged 25 to 80 with non-small cell lung cancer. The CDR3 here is CASSESPFMNTEAFF. DNA of the CDR3: TGTGCCAGCAGTGAAAGTCCGTTCATGAACACTGAAGCTTTCTTT.